Sequencing of this TCR beta chain was carried out in a study of post-analysis software for immune sequencing data. Unique molecular identifiers were carried by the TCR beta cDNA libraries. It was from about 0.94 to 9.7 million T cells that some 470,000 cDNA molecules came. TCRdb independently ran MiXCR on the PCR reads; one entry per CDR3 protein. The data show roughly 800,000 distinct CDR3 sequences, less than 35% seen once. Study findings and constraints: The F measure placed samples prepared in the same batch into strongly shared clusters. Patients had higher frequencies than controls of roughly five TRBV segments, including TRBV5-6, TRBV5-1 and TRBV20-1. Among multiple sclerosis patients, normalized Chao1 diversity was significantly below that of controls.

The CDR3 contains 15 residues. V dropped 6 bases and J dropped 5; count of bases not matched to a gene: 10. Germline V gives CDR1 SEHNR, CDR2 FQNEAQ (reference sequence). This clonotype was seen only a few times. Its antigen is undetermined. The V gene is TRBV7-9, the J gene TRBJ2-3; 8 bases line up with TRBD2. The sequence derives from a girl between 5 and 17 years old with multiple sclerosis. Sequences were obtained from blood. CDR3 region: CASREGLARGDTQYF. CDR3 nucleotide sequence: TGTGCCAGCAGAGAAGGACTAGCCAGGGGAGATACGCAGTATTTT.